These 26 T cell receptor beta chains came from one sample sequenced in a study of T-cell reconstitution after alpha-beta-depleted transplantation in children. A TCRbeta library incorporating unique molecular identifiers was prepared. Using its own MiXCR run on the PCR reads, TCRdb lists one record per CDR3 protein. The repertoire holds 400,000 to 450,000 distinct CDR3 sequences, roughly 43% seen once, with under 35% in the top ten. The material sequenced was PBMCs, taken before TCRalphabeta/CD19-depleted stem cell transplant. Receptors originate from a girl aged 2 to 10 with aplastic anemia, due to receive a stem cell transplant.

This clonotype has ten or more counts. The CDR3 sequence is CAISVSGSYTF. The CDR3 bases are TGTGCCATCAGTGTGTCGGGGAGCTACACCTTC. The gene calls are TRBV10-3 and TRBJ1-2; D remains ambiguous. The germline V and J ends were trimmed by 4 bases and 9 bases, with 9 bases remaining between them. The CDR3 loop spans 11 amino acids. CDR1 and CDR2 from the germline V gene are ENHRY and SYGVKD.

The chain uses TRBV9 and TRBJ1-2; 9 positions agree with TRBD1. CDR3 length: 17 amino acids. Germline CDR1 and CDR2: SGDLS and YYNGEE. J gave up 5 bases and V 4 bases, and 15 bases lay outside the gene matches. This CDR3 reads CASSSPGQGAGRYGYTF. The CDR3 nucleotides read TGTGCCAGCAGCTCACCGGGACAGGGAGCTGGGAGGTATGGCTACACCTTC.

J is TRBJ2-7 and V is TRBV4-1, with D perhaps TRBD1 (6 bases). In germline, CDR1 is MGHRA, CDR2 YSYEKL. The V end lost 3 bases, the J end lost 5 bases, and 14 bases lay between the germline ends. The CDR3 spans 14 residues. In nucleotides, the CDR3 is TGCGCCAGCAGCCAGAACAGGGTGGTCCACGAGCAGTACTTC. Translation: CASSQNRVVHEQYF.

This clonotype was seen only a few times. This chain uses TRBV19 with TRBJ2-6; TRBD2 is a possible D gene (5 bases). CDR3 length equals 15 residues. The V end was cut by 7 bases, the J end by 0 bases, with 10 bases between. Germline assignment: CDR1 LNHDA and CDR2 SQIVND (reference sequence). The CDR3 protein is CASNSGSSGANVLTF. The CDR3, as DNA: TGTGCCAGTAATTCGGGATCCTCTGGGGCCAACGTCCTGACTTTC.

The V and J genes are TRBV28 and TRBJ2-3; TRBD2 agrees at 7 bases. The CDR3 is 12 residues long. V shed 5 bases, J shed 11 bases, and the junction held 7 bases outside the gene matches. CDR1 and CDR2 from the germline V gene are MDHEN and SYDVKM. CDR3 amino acids: CASSQGTTEQYF. The CDR3 DNA follows: TGTGCCAGCAGTCAAGGGACTACAGAGCAGTATTTT. The variable domain in full, completed from reference TRBV28 and TRBJ2-3, reads DVKVTQSSRYLVKRTGEKVFLECVQDMDHENMFWYRQDPGLGLRLIYFSYDVKMKEKGDIPEGYSVSREKKERFSLILESASTNQTSMYLCASSQGTTEQYFGPGTRLTVL.

The rearrangement links TRBV7-9 to TRBJ1-1, with a weak D call TRBD1 (5 bases). Germline values: CDR1 SEHNR, CDR2 FQNEAQ (reference sequence). V was shortened by 3 bases and J by 10 bases, with 12 bases between the two germline ends. The CDR3 consists of 12 residues. CDR3 sequence: CASSFGGSGAFF. The CDR3 nucleotides read TGTGCCAGCAGCTTTGGGGGGTCGGGAGCTTTCTTT.

This clonotype was detected many times. This sequence joins TRBV11-2 and TRBJ2-5, with D possibly being TRBD2 (7 bases). V lost 4 bases and J lost 7, with 19 bases in between. Germline V gene data show CDR1 as SGHAT and CDR2 as FQNNGV. This CDR3 comprises 15 residues. The CDR3 nucleotides read TGTGCCAGCAGCTCCCAACCGGGGGGCGGTGGGACCCAGTACTTC. Amino acid sequence: CASSSQPGGGGTQYF.

This clonotype was recorded at least ten times. J is TRBJ2-7 and V is TRBV12-3 or TRBV12-4, with 9 bases aligning to TRBD1. CDR3 length: 16 residues. The V and J ends lost 3 bases and 0 bases, in that order; junction bases with no gene match: 6. This chain's CDR3 is CASSFIGTGSSYEQYF. In nucleotides, the CDR3 is TGTGCCAGCAGTTTTATAGGGACAGGGAGCTCCTACGAGCAGTACTTC.

This clonotype is a singleton in its sample. The V gene is TRBV10-3, the J gene TRBJ1-1; D is unclear. Trimming pared 2 bases from V and 0 bases from J, leaving 10 bases between. CDR1 ENHRY and CDR2 SYGVKD come from the germline V gene. This CDR3 contains 15 residues. The CDR3 reads CAISEGSEMNTEAFF. CDR3 in DNA: TGTGCCATCAGTGAGGGATCAGAGATGAACACTGAAGCTTTCTTT.

The genes are TRBV27 and TRBJ2-1, with 8 bases identical to TRBD1. CDR3 length: 15 residues. CDR1 is MNHEY, CDR2 SMNVEV, per germline (reference sequence). Trimming took 6 bases from V and 9 from J; bases not matched to a gene: 13. CDR3 protein: CASSRDRSPFGEQFF. As DNA, the CDR3 is TGTGCCAGCAGCCGGGACAGGTCCCCTTTCGGTGAGCAGTTCTTC.

V is TRBV7-9 and J is TRBJ1-4; D gene uncertain. The germline V gene has CDR1 SEHNR and CDR2 FQNEAQ (reference sequence). The ends were cut back, 1 base at V and 11 bases at J, with 14 bases in the middle. This CDR3 spans 14 amino acids. As DNA, the CDR3 is TGTGCCAGCAGCTTAGAGGAACCGCACTGGAAACTGTTTTTT. As protein: CASSLEEPHWKLFF. Full variable domain (rest looked up from reference TRBV7-9 and TRBJ1-4): DTGVSQNPRHKITKRGQNVTFRCDPISEHNRLYWYRQTLGQGPEFLTYFQNEAQLEKSRLLSDRFSAERPKGSFSTLEIQRTEQGDSAMYLCASSLEEPHWKLFFGSGTQLSVL.

This clonotype was recorded many times. The rearrangement joins TRBV9 to TRBJ1-2, with D unclear. CDR1 and CDR2 from the germline V gene are SGDLS and YYNGEE. V was trimmed by 0 bases and J by 1 base, leaving 7 bases between them. The CDR3 totals 14 residues. The CDR3 sequence is CASSVEASNYGYTF. In DNA, the CDR3 is TGTGCCAGCAGCGTAGAGGCCAGTAACTATGGCTACACCTTC.

The DNA of the CDR3 is TGCAGCGTACGACAGGGGGCTAACTATGGCTACACCTTC. This gives the protein CSVRQGANYGYTF. The V call is TRBV29-1, the J call TRBJ1-2; TRBD1 aligns across 9 bases. This CDR3 is built from 13 residues. CDR1 SQVTM and CDR2 ANQGSEA come from the germline V gene. Trimming removed 6 bases from V and 0 bases from J; junction bases left unmatched: 2.

This clonotype was counted between two and nine times. The genes are TRBV24-1 and TRBJ2-1, with D hard to call. The ends were cut back, 0 bases at V and 3 bases at J, with 2 bases in the middle. Germline V gene sequence: CDR1 KGHDR, CDR2 SFDVKD. The CDR3 spans 13 residues. In DNA form, the CDR3 reads TGTGCCACCAGTGATTTGATCTACAATGAGCAGTTCTTC. Its translation is CATSDLIYNEQFF.

In its sample, this clonotype was seen a few times. The chain recombines TRBV12-3 or TRBV12-4 with TRBJ2-1, with TRBD1 as a possible D gene (5 bases). The V end lost 1 base, the J end lost 0 bases, and 16 bases lay between the germline ends. This CDR3 is built from 18 residues. In DNA form, the CDR3 reads TGTGCCAGCAGTTTAGGCCCCAGGGCCGTCGGCTCCTACAATGAGCAGTTCTTC. It translates to CASSLGPRAVGSYNEQFF.

The chain links TRBV20-1 to TRBJ1-2, with 8 bases matching TRBD1. The CDR3 contains 14 residues. Trimming removed 1 base from V and 3 bases from J; junction bases left unmatched: 4. Germline V CDR1 and CDR2: DFQATT, SNEGSKA (reference sequence). As DNA, the CDR3 is TGCAGTGCTAGAGTACAGGGGGTTGACTATGGCTACACCTTC. Translating gives CSARVQGVDYGYTF.

The chain combines TRBV10-1 with TRBJ2-5; D remains ambiguous. The V and J ends lost 4 bases and 0 bases respectively, with 6 bases between them. Germline lookup yields CDR1 WNHNN and CDR2 SYGVQD (reference sequence). The length of the CDR3 is 13 residues. The CDR3 coding sequence is TGCGCCAGCAGTGGATTGGACCAAGAGACCCAGTACTTC. Its protein is CASSGLDQETQYF.

This chain joins TRBV4-1 and TRBJ2-1; D is ambiguous. V lost 1 base and J lost 5, with 12 bases in between. The CDR3 is 15 amino acids. Germline lookup yields CDR1 MGHRA and CDR2 YSYEKL. The CDR3 protein is CASSQVSRRHNEQFF. The CDR3 nucleotides are TGCGCCAGCAGCCAAGTATCCAGGCGACACAATGAGCAGTTCTTC.

The chain combines TRBV5-1 with TRBJ2-3; TRBD2 is a possible D gene (5 bases). Trimming pared 0 bases from V and 2 bases from J, leaving 10 bases between. The CDR3 is 15 amino acids. Germline V lookup: CDR1 SGHRS, CDR2 YFSETQ. CDR3 region: CASSLDTAVTDTQYF. The CDR3 DNA reads TGCGCCAGCAGCTTGGATACAGCGGTCACAGATACGCAGTATTTT. Full variable domain (rest looked up from reference TRBV5-1 and TRBJ2-3): KAGVTQTPRYLIKTRGQQVTLSCSPISGHRSVSWYQQTPGQGLQFLFEYFSETQRNKGNFPGRFSGRQFSNSRSEMNVSTLELGDSALYLCASSLDTAVTDTQYFGPGTRLTVL.

The chain recombines TRBV20-1 with TRBJ2-7, with no clear D. This CDR3 has 11 amino acids. Trimming removed 7 bases at V and 0 bases at J, with 7 bases between. Germline V gives CDR1 DFQATT, CDR2 SNEGSKA (reference sequence). The chain's CDR3 is CSGRLSYEQYF. In DNA, the CDR3 is TGCAGTGGGAGACTCTCCTACGAGCAGTACTTC.

For this clonotype: The junction differs from germline at one of its ends, possibly a read error. The chain uses TRBV7-2 and TRBJ2-5; maybe TRBD1 (6 bases). CDR1 and CDR2 from the germline V gene are SGHTA and FQGNSA. There are 14 residues in the CDR3. The CDR3 DNA follows: TGTGCCAGCAGCCGGGCGACAGGTGTGGAGACCCGGTACTTC. This encodes CASSRATGVETRYF.

This chain joins TRBV18 and TRBJ2-1, with a possible D match to TRBD1 (6 bases). The CDR3 is 15 amino acids. V gave up 1 base and J gave up 6 bases, with 13 bases separating them. Looked up from germline, CDR1 is KGHSH and CDR2 is LQKENI. CDR3 bases: TGTGCCAGCTCACCACGGGACAAGCACCTCAATGAGCAGTTCTTC. This encodes CASSPRDKHLNEQFF.

This clonotype was observed many times. The gene calls are TRBV9 and TRBJ1-1; D might be TRBD1 (5 bases). Trimming pared 0 bases from V and 9 bases from J, leaving 27 bases between. The CDR3 covers 18 residues. Germline V gives CDR1 SGDLS, CDR2 YYNGEE. The CDR3: CASSVGGVEDLVGPKAFF. The CDR3 region has the DNA TGTGCCAGCAGCGTAGGAGGGGTGGAGGATTTGGTTGGGCCGAAAGCTTTCTTT.

This clonotype was seen a handful of times. Here the CDR3 reads CASSFGTGITDTQYF. In nucleotides, the CDR3 is TGTGCCAGCAGCTTTGGGACAGGTATCACAGATACGCAGTATTTT. The rearrangement links TRBV5-4 to TRBJ2-3; 8 nucleotides agree with TRBD1. With 2 bases clipped from V and 2 bases from J, the junction kept 4 bases outside the gene matches. Germline V CDR1 and CDR2: SGHNT, YYREEE (reference sequence). The CDR3 is 15 residues long.

Ten or more counts support this clonotype. The chain uses TRBV9 and TRBJ1-5, with TRBD1 as a possible D gene (6 bases). This CDR3 contains 16 residues. The germline V and J ends were trimmed by 4 bases and 3 bases, with 17 bases remaining between them. CDR1 is SGDLS, CDR2 YYNGEE, per germline. Here the CDR3 reads CASSSGAGGANQPQHF. In DNA form, the CDR3 reads TGTGCCAGCAGCTCCGGAGCGGGGGGGGCCAATCAGCCCCAGCATTTT. The variable domain in full, completed from reference TRBV9 and TRBJ1-5, reads DSGVTQTPKHLITATGQRVTLRCSPRSGDLSVYWYQQSLDQGLQFLIQYYNGEERAKGNILERFSAQQFPDLHSELNLSSLELGDSALYFCASSSGAGGANQPQHFGDGTRLSIL.

This clonotype was seen ten or more times. The chain is built from TRBV6-5 and TRBJ2-1; possibly TRBD1 for D (5 bases). This CDR3 is built from 14 residues. The germline V gene encodes CDR1 MNHEY and CDR2 SVGAGI. The V end lost 2 bases, the J end lost 7 bases, and 12 bases lay between the germline ends. In DNA, the CDR3 is TGTGCCAGCAGTTACGGGGCAGAAGGGAATGAGCAGTTCTTC. It codes for CASSYGAEGNEQFF.